Each of the 18 T cell receptor beta chains below was sequenced from the same sample in a study of T cells of healthy individuals. TCRdb fed the 5' RACE reads into MiXCR, producing one record per CDR3 protein. Among about 57,000 distinct CDR3 sequences listed, 15% to 20% were seen once. These receptors were collected from a human donor in good health.

In its sample, this clonotype was seen many times. The V call is TRBV15, the J call TRBJ1-2; the match to TRBD1 covers 7 bases. The length of the CDR3 is 16 residues. The V and J ends lost 1 base and 3 bases, in that order; junction bases with no gene match: 8. Per germline, CDR1 LNHNV and CDR2 YYDKDF (reference sequence). The CDR3 region has the DNA TGTGCCACCAGCAGAGGACAGGGACAGTTTGACTATGGCTACACCTTC. It codes for CATSRGQGQFDYGYTF.

CDR3 in amino acids: CSARDYGRGQETQYF. In DNA form, the CDR3 reads TGCAGTGCTAGAGATTATGGCAGGGGTCAAGAGACCCAGTACTTC. The V gene is TRBV20-1, the J gene TRBJ2-5, with a possible D match to TRBD1 (6 bases). CDR1 and CDR2 (germline): DFQATT, SNEGSKA (reference sequence). V was clipped by 0 bases and J by 2 bases, with 13 bases between them. The CDR3 loop spans 15 amino acids.

The V gene is TRBV20-1, the J gene TRBJ1-2; tentative D call: TRBD1 (5 bases). The CDR3 contains 14 residues. Germline V gene data show CDR1 as DFQATT and CDR2 as SNEGSKA (reference sequence). The ends were cut back, 3 bases at V and 5 bases at J, with 16 bases in the middle. The CDR3 coding sequence is TGCAGTGCTAGTGAAGCTTGGGGGGGGTATGGCTACACCTTC. Its protein is CSASEAWGGYGYTF.

This clonotype has ten or more counts. The chain employs TRBV7-8 and TRBJ1-6; unclear D gene. Germline CDR1 and CDR2: SGHVS and FQNEAQ. This CDR3 has 11 amino acids. V lost 1 base and J 9 bases, leaving 1 base between the germline ends. DNA of the CDR3: TGTGCCAGCAGCTTAGGTTCACCCCTCCACTTT. It yields the protein CASSLGSPLHF.

V gene TRBV21-1 combines with J gene TRBJ2-5; TRBD2, the table's D call, was not compared with the DNA. TRBV21-1 is classified as a pseudogene. This CDR3 has 15 amino acids. The CDR3, as DNA: TGTGCCAGCAGAGGTAGCGGGGGGTTCCAAGAGACCCAGTACTTC. Residues: CASRGSGGFQETQYF.

The chain combines TRBV6-1 with TRBJ1-1; D is unresolved. The CDR3 spans 14 residues. The germline V gene has CDR1 MNHNS and CDR2 SASEGT. The ends were cut back, 5 bases at V and 1 base at J, with 11 bases in the middle. CDR3 sequence: CASSFRDPNTEAFF. CDR3 nucleotides: TGTGCCAGCAGTTTCCGGGATCCGAACACTGAAGCTTTCTTT.

The sample holds a few counts of this clonotype. V gene TRBV20-1 combines with J gene TRBJ2-7; D could derive from TRBD1 or TRBD2 (6 bases each). Between the trimmed V and J ends, which lost 2 bases and 3 bases, there was a span of 17 bases. From germline, CDR1 is DFQATT and CDR2 SNEGSKA (reference sequence). The CDR3 loop spans 15 amino acids. DNA for the CDR3: TGCAGTGCTAGACCCCCTGCGGGACAAGACTACGAGCAGTACTTC. The encoded protein is CSARPPAGQDYEQYF.

This clonotype was detected only a few times. The chain is built from TRBV28 and TRBJ1-5; D is possibly TRBD1 (6 bases). In germline, CDR1 is MDHEN, CDR2 SYDVKM. The CDR3 length is 11 residues. The CDR3 loop is CASGVRQPQHF. The CDR3 nucleotides read TGTGCTTCAGGGGTGAGGCAGCCCCAGCATTTT.

This clonotype was recorded a few times. The chain couples TRBV11-2 to TRBJ2-1; 12 bases are shared with TRBD1. With 5 bases clipped from V and 8 bases from J, the junction kept 7 bases outside the gene matches. Germline V gene data show CDR1 as SGHAT and CDR2 as FQNNGV. The CDR3 extends over 15 amino acids. DNA of the CDR3: TGTGCCAGCAGCGCTCGGGACAGGGGGCAGCATGAGCAGTTCTTC. It is translated as CASSARDRGQHEQFF.

In its sample, this clonotype was seen many times. The rearrangement joins TRBV28 to TRBJ1-3; no clear D. CDR3 length: 14 amino acids. The V end was cut by 5 bases, the J end by 0 bases, with 8 bases between. Germline loops: CDR1 MDHEN, CDR2 SYDVKM. The CDR3 coding sequence is TGTGCCAGCAGTATGACAAACTCTGGAAACACCATATATTTT. Protein product: CASSMTNSGNTIYF.

This clonotype was counted at least ten times. The J gene is TRBJ1-5, the V gene TRBV27, with D uncertain. V lost 1 base to trimming and J lost 4 bases, with 8 bases between them. CDR1 and CDR2 from the germline V gene are MNHEY and SMNVEV (reference sequence). The length of the CDR3 is 14 residues. DNA for the CDR3: TGTGCCAGCAGTTTATTCAGAGGGAATCAGCCCCAGCATTTT. It is translated as CASSLFRGNQPQHF.

This clonotype came up many times. This sequence joins TRBV9 and TRBJ2-1; a weak D match, TRBD1 (6 bases). Germline CDR1 is SGDLS and CDR2 is YYNGEE. The CDR3 runs 15 residues. V gave up 3 bases and J gave up 12 bases, with 22 bases separating them. CDR3 sequence reads: CASSATGTPGQGQFF. CDR3 bases: TGTGCCAGCAGCGCCACAGGGACACCTGGGCAGGGGCAGTTCTTC.

J is TRBJ2-6 and V is TRBV27; D uncertain. The ends were cut back, 0 bases at V and 4 bases at J, with 7 bases in the middle. Germline lookup yields CDR1 MNHEY and CDR2 SMNVEV (reference sequence). The CDR3 consists of 15 residues. The CDR3 nucleotides are TGTGCCAGCAGTTTATCTGGGTACGGGGCCAACGTCCTGACTTTC. Its protein product is CASSLSGYGANVLTF.

The rearrangement links TRBV29-1 to TRBJ1-1; the D gene is possibly TRBD1 (5 bases). CDR3 length: 12 amino acids. V was trimmed by 6 bases and J by 4 bases, leaving 12 bases between them. CDR1 is SQVTM and CDR2 is ANQGSEA in the germline V gene. CDR3 DNA: TGCAGCGTACTGGTGGGGGGCACTGAAGCTTTCTTT. Translating it yields CSVLVGGTEAFF.

This clonotype was counted many times. This chain uses TRBV6-5 with TRBJ2-7; no clear D gene. The CDR3 runs 14 residues. V shed 2 bases and J shed 0 bases, with 8 bases lying between them. Germline V gene sequence: CDR1 MNHEY, CDR2 SVGAGI. The CDR3 DNA sequence: TGTGCCAGCAGTTACACCTTGAGCTCCTACGAGCAGTACTTC. Translating it yields CASSYTLSSYEQYF.

This chain uses TRBV5-4 with TRBJ2-3; maybe TRBD2 (5 bases). V lost 1 base, J lost 4 bases, and 13 bases lay in between. The CDR3 is made up of 15 amino acids. The germline CDR1 and CDR2 sequences are SGHNT and YYREEE (reference sequence). CDR3 nucleotide sequence: TGTGCCAGCAGCTTGTTTGGGAGTATGTCAGATACGCAGTATTTT. It encodes CASSLFGSMSDTQYF.

The chain uses TRBV7-2 and TRBJ1-5, with a tentative D call TRBD1 (5 bases). The V and J ends lost 2 bases and 5 bases respectively, with 19 bases between them. The length of the CDR3 is 17 residues. Germline CDR1 is SGHTA and CDR2 is FQGNSA. DNA of the CDR3: TGTGCCAGCAGCTTATCCAGGGCCACGGTAGGGTATCAGCCCCAGCATTTT. Translating gives CASSLSRATVGYQPQHF.

There are a few counts of this clonotype. The chain links TRBV4-1 to TRBJ2-7, with 7 bases aligning to TRBD1. The CDR3 covers 15 residues. CDR1 is MGHRA and CDR2 is YSYEKL in the germline V gene. The J segment lost 0 bases and the V segment lost 3 bases, leaving 5 bases of the junction unmatched. CDR3 loop: CASSQLQGSSYEQYF. CDR3 bases: TGCGCCAGCAGCCAGTTACAGGGGAGCTCCTACGAGCAGTACTTC.